This is a list of T cell receptor beta chains from one sample in a study of shared clonotypes between healthy human individuals. The protocol was immunoSEQ multiplex PCR, while the TCRdb copy is restricted to in-frame clones and leaves out a portion. The data hold 1.5 million to 2.5 million clones, with about 95% observed a single time. The sample consisted of naive CD8+ T cells sorted from blood. The receptors originated from a man aged 18 to 35 in good health. The CDR3 runs from the conserved cysteine through the conserved F or W.

v_call cdr3_aa
TRBV30 CAWSPRWGNTGELFF
TRBV30 CAWSVYADQPQHF
TRBV5-1 CASKVEDTQYF
TRBV30 CAWSVGTVGGAFF
TRBV30 CAWSLGHSYEQYF
TRBV30 CAWEGTDTQYF
TRBV5-1 CASSPATSGRALEQFF
TRBV19 CASSPGTGGGDYEQYF
TRBV2 CASSEGAAEGGEQYF
TRBV5-6 CASSAGASGGYDEQYF
TRBV5-1 CASSAGTGGSGNTIYF
TRBV4-1 CASSQEAGGLGDTQYF
TRBV11-2 CASSFGASGQTAYEQYF
TRBV5-1 CASSLSPGAYTGEDGYTF
TRBV11-2 CASSLDGDYSGNTIYF
TRBV4-1 CASSRTGTGSAEQYF
TRBV12-5 CASGFDRGQQETQYF
TRBV13 CASSLVVAGEQYF
TRBV6-6 CASSYAGQDYGYTF
TRBV4-1 CASSQDFPPPPEQYF
TRBV30 CAWSGGSSYNEQFF
TRBV5-1 CASSSPPSTDTQYF
TRBV29-1 CSVEGDSSSSTDTQYF
TRBV5-4 CATWASDYNEQFF
TRBV6-6 CACLWRTGNTEAFF
TRBV29-1 CSFSWQNTGELFF
TRBV2 CASEVLGGIYEQYF
TRBV2 CASSEGLAGGFYEQYF
TRBV5-4 CAGTEQGAYETQYF
TRBV13 CASSPSGPSYEQYF
TRBV10-3 CAISEFEALLDYEQYF
TRBV6-6 CASSPSSITGELFF
TRBV5-4 CASSLRQEKETQYF
TRBV10-3 CAISPTEDIQYF
TRBV6-5 CASSFGQGDYEQYF
TRBV27 CASSPGLAGGYNEQFF
TRBV25-1 CASSGGSVEQYF
TRBV27 CASTPGGAPPAYTF
TRBV4-3 CASSQVAGLLDTEAFF
TRBV19 CASSPGLAYTQYF
TRBV9 CASSVGGGALTGELFF
TRBV4-1 CASSQESGAYEQYF
TRBV6-1 CATRGLDSMNTEAFF
TRBV5-8 CASSWTGGASQYF
TRBV10-2 CASSVSGGEEQYF
TRBV13 CASSFGEGYEQYF
TRBV4-3 CASSPTGMYTEAFF
TRBV11-2 CASSLTSGDTQYF
TRBV4-1 CASSLLSGTGDSGNTIYF
TRBV27 CASSLLLGQGYDEQFF
TRBV28 CASSFYVGEGNTEAFF
TRBV2 CASGWTANYGYTF
TRBV28 CASSFTGTHPEGRNF